The rows below give T cell receptor beta chains drawn from one sample of a study of CD8+ T cells in alopecia areata. The assay was immunoSEQ multiplex PCR, and TCRdb's table has in-frame clones only and misses some. Altogether roughly 150,000 clones are present, 55% to 65% being singletons, with the ten largest covering over 4%. Sequences were obtained from CD4+ T cells sorted from blood. The origin of the receptors is a human donor in good health. CDR3s include the opening cysteine and the closing phenylalanine or tryptophan. Fields, in order: V gene, J gene, D gene, clone size, CDR3 DNA, CDR3 protein. D genes are given only for firm matches. Clone size is shown for a subset of rows, as once, few, many or a class of expanded clone.

TRBV5-4	TRBJ2-2	-	-	TGTGCCAGCAGGCTGGACAGGAACACCGGGGAGCTGTTTTTT	CASRLDRNTGELFF
TRBV30	TRBJ2-7	TRBD2	-	TGTGCCTGGACGGCGGGACTAGCGGGATCCTACGAGCAGTACTTC	CAWTAGLAGSYEQYF
TRBV19	TRBJ1-5	TRBD1	-	TGTGCCAGTAGTACTACGGGACAGGGTAAGCCCCAGCATTTT	CASSTTGQGKPQHF
TRBV29-1	TRBJ2-1	-	few	TGCAGCGTTGGATCGCACTCCTACAATGAGCAGTTCTTC	CSVGSHSYNEQFF
TRBV2	TRBJ2-1	-	-	TGTGCCAGCAGTGAATGGAATGAGCAGTTCTTC	CASSEWNEQFF
TRBV19	TRBJ1-2	-	once	TGTGCCAGTAGGAGACGTTCTTATGGCTACACCTTC	CASRRRSYGYTF
TRBV29-1	TRBJ2-3	-	few	TGCAGCGTTCCCTCTCCTAGCACAGATACGCAGTATTTT	CSVPSPSTDTQYF
TRBV4-2	TRBJ1-5	-	few	TGTGCCAGCAGCCAAGATTATCGGGGACCCAATCAGCCCCAGCATTTT	CASSQDYRGPNQPQHF
TRBV6-5	TRBJ2-6	-	few	TGTGCCAGCAAGCGCCCCGGGGGGGCCAACGTCCTGACTTTC	CASKRPGGANVLTF
TRBV29-1	TRBJ2-5	TRBD1	few	TGCAGCGTTGGGGGGACAGGGATGGAGACCCAGTACTTC	CSVGGTGMETQYF
TRBV2	TRBJ2-3	TRBD2	-	TGTGCCAGCAGTGCACGACTAGCGGACGCTAGCACAGATACGCAGTATTTT	CASSARLADASTDTQYF
TRBV5-1	TRBJ1-1	TRBD1	-	TGCGCCAGCAGCACGCGGACAGGGCCGGGTACTGAAGCTTTCTTT	CASSTRTGPGTEAFF
TRBV11-2	TRBJ2-2	TRBD2	-	TGTGCCAGCAGCTTGATAAGGACTAGCGGGAGGGCCTTTGTCGGGGAGCTGTTTTTT	CASSLIRTSGRAFVGELFF
TRBV28	TRBJ1-1	TRBD1	-	TGTGCCAGCCGGACAGGGAAGGACACTGAAGCTTTCTTT	CASRTGKDTEAFF
TRBV30	TRBJ2-3	TRBD1	-	TGTGCCTGGAGCGCAGGGGGTAGGAGCACAGATACGCAGTATTTT	CAWSAGGRSTDTQYF
TRBV28	TRBJ2-6	-	-	TGTGCCATCACGGGCTCTGGGGCCAACGTCCTGACTTTC	CAITGSGANVLTF
TRBV29-1	TRBJ2-7	-	few	TGCAGCGTTGCGAAGAGACAGTTCTACGAGCAGTACTTC	CSVAKRQFYEQYF
TRBV6-1	TRBJ2-3	TRBD1	-	TGTGCCAGCAAGGGACAGGCCCCCCACACGCAGTATTTT	CASKGQAPHTQYF
TRBV7-8	TRBJ1-4	TRBD1	-	TGTGCCAGCAGCGGGACTGGGACAGGGGGCGTTGAAAAACTGTTTTTT	CASSGTGTGGVEKLFF
TRBV5-1	TRBJ1-1	-	few	TGCGCCAGCAGCTTGGGGACAAGGAACACTGAAGCTTTCTTT	CASSLGTRNTEAFF
TRBV2	TRBJ2-1	-	few	TGTGCCAGCAGGGAAGGACTGCGGCAGCAGTTCTTC	CASREGLRQQFF
TRBV29-1	TRBJ2-5	TRBD1	few	TGCAGCGCCAGACAGGGAGAGACCCAGTACTTC	CSARQGETQYF
TRBV30	TRBJ1-1	-	-	TGTGCCTGGAGAAGGGGAAACACTGAAGCTTTCTTT	CAWRRGNTEAFF
TRBV6-6	TRBJ1-1	-	-	TGTGCCAGCAGTTATCGGGGACAGAACACTGAAGCTTTCTTT	CASSYRGQNTEAFF
TRBV2	TRBJ1-2	-	once	TGTGCCAGCAGCGGGAGCTACACCTTC	CASSGSYTF
TRBV27	TRBJ2-7	TRBD1	once	TGTGCCAGCAGTTCAGGGACAGGGGGGTACGAGCAGTACTTC	CASSSGTGGYEQYF
TRBV18	TRBJ2-7	TRBD2	few	TGTGCCAGCTCACCGGCTAGCGGCTCCTACGAGCAGTACTTC	CASSPASGSYEQYF
TRBV29-1	TRBJ2-1	-	few	TGCAGCGTCAAGAGCTCCTACAATGAGCAGTTCTTC	CSVKSSYNEQFF
TRBV5-6	TRBJ1-5	-	-	TGTGCCAGCAGCTTGGGGGGGAACAATCAGCCCCAGCATTTT	CASSLGGNNQPQHF
TRBV7-9	TRBJ2-2	TRBD2	-	TGTGCCAGCAGCTTTTCGACTAGCGGGAGATCCGGGGAGCTGTTTTTT	CASSFSTSGRSGELFF